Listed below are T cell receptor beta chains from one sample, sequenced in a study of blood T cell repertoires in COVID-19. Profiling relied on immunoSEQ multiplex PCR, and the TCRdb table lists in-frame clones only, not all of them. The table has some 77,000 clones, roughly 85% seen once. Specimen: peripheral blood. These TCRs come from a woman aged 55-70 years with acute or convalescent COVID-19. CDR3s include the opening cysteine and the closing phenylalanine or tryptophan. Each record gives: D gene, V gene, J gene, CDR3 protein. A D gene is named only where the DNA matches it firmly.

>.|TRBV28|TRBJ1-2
CASTGGGVAANYGYTF
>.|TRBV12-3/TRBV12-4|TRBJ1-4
CASSFSQAPGFF
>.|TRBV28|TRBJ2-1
CASSPTSRESEQFF
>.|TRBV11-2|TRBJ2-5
CASSLVANTQETQYF
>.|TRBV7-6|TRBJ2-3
CASSLVEGFPPADTQYF
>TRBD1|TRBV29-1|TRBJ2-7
CSVRDRVYEQYF
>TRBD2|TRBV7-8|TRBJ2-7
CASSTGTSGSYEQYF
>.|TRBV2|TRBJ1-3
CASSVTGEGNTIYF
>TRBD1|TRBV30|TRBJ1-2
CAWSPNRGDGYTF
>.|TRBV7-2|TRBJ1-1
CASSLIQNTEAFF
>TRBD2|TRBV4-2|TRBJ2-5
CASSQELGGSETQYF
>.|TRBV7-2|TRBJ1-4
CASSLDFGRGEKLFF
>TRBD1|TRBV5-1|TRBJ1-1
CASSPGTGNTEAFF
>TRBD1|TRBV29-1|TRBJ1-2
CSVGLQGAYVNYGYTF
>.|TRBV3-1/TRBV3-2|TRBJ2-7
CASSQATSAYEQYF
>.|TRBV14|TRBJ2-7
CASSQGRGFYEQYF
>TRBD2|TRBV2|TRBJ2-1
CASSRLAGDTASYNEQFF
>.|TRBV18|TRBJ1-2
CASSPPDGYGYTF
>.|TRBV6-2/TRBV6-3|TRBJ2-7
CASSYGARLSSYEQYF
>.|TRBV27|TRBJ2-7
CASSTTVGAGYEQYF
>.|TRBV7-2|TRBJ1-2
CASSLSTAGGYTF
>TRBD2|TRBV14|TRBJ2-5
CASSPWERGGTETQYF
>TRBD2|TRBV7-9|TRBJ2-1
CASSPGTSYNEQFF
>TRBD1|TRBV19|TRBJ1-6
CASSPEGTGYNSPLHF
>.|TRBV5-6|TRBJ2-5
CASSLYKETQYF
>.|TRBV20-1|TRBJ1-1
CSASPRGAFF
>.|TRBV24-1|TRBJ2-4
CATSDTADYKNIQYF